These 12 T cell receptor beta chains were sequenced from one sample in a study of blood T cell repertoires in COVID-19. Sequenced by immunoSEQ multiplex PCR; TCRdb stores in-frame clones only, minus some. The data contain approximately 240,000 clones, roughly 87% of them seen just once; the ten biggest clones take up roughly 12%. Sample: peripheral blood. The receptors originated from a woman younger than 35 who had recovered from COVID-19.

V usage is TRBV24-1 and J usage is TRBJ1-2; 9 bases are shared with TRBD1. CDR1 is KGHDR, CDR2 SFDVKD, per germline. The CDR3 has 15 amino acids. Trimming at V came to 4 bases and at J to 8 bases, leaving 10 bases not matched to a gene. The CDR3 is CATSESGTGNAGYTF. DNA of the CDR3: TGTGCCACCAGTGAGTCCGGGACAGGGAATGCGGGCTACACCTTC.

The chain links TRBV7-2 to TRBJ1-5; no firm D call. Per the germline V gene, CDR1 is SGHTA and CDR2 is FQGNSA. The CDR3 is made up of 15 amino acids. The V and J ends lost 0 bases and 3 bases respectively, with 9 bases between them. Written as DNA, the CDR3 is TGTGCCAGCAGCTTAGCCCCAAATTCCAATCAGCCCCAGCATTTT. Translation: CASSLAPNSNQPQHF.

The chain recombines TRBV6-1 with TRBJ1-5; no clear D. The CDR3 runs to 16 residues. Per germline, CDR1 MNHNS and CDR2 SASEGT. The V and J ends lost 2 bases and 5 bases respectively, with 16 bases between them. The chain's CDR3 is CASSETTRRTYQPQHF. The CDR3 DNA follows: TGTGCCAGCAGTGAAACGACCCGGAGGACGTATCAGCCCCAGCATTTT.

The V and J genes are TRBV21-1 and TRBJ1-2; the D call TRBD1 from the table was never checked on the DNA. TRBV21-1 is assigned pseudogene status. The CDR3 is made up of 17 amino acids. CDR3 sequence: CASSLRDSRPYPDGYTF. The CDR3 DNA is TGTGCCAGCAGCCTAAGGGACAGTCGACCTTACCCCGATGGCTACACCTTC.

This clone has more than one count but fewer than ten. This sequence joins TRBV7-2 and TRBJ2-2; 8 positions match TRBD1. After removal of 5 bases from V and 0 bases from J, the junction contained 5 bases not matched to a gene. Germline CDR1 and CDR2: SGHTA and FQGNSA. This CDR3 contains 16 residues. CDR3: CASSIKTGANTGELFF. CDR3 DNA sequence: TGTGCCAGCAGCATAAAGACAGGGGCGAACACCGGGGAGCTGTTTTTT.

The chain joins TRBV9 to TRBJ2-2; D gene unclear. V was pared by 3 bases and J by 0 bases, with 3 bases between. There are 13 residues in the CDR3. The V gene's germline CDR1 is SGDLS and CDR2 YYNGEE. This CDR3 is CASSAPNTGELFF. The CDR3 region has the DNA TGTGCCAGCAGCGCTCCGAACACCGGGGAGCTGTTTTTT.

The V call is TRBV4-3, the J call TRBJ1-1; D gene uncertain. V lost 0 bases to trimming and J lost 0 bases, with 11 bases between them. Germline values: CDR1 LGHNA, CDR2 YSLEER. There are 16 residues in the CDR3. The CDR3 DNA sequence: TGCGCCAGCAGCCAAGAGATGGCAGTCATGAACACTGAAGCTTTCTTT. As protein: CASSQEMAVMNTEAFF.

The rearrangement links TRBV18 to TRBJ1-1; 7 positions agree with TRBD1. This CDR3 is built from 15 residues. Unmatched junction bases numbered 5, after V lost 3 bases and J lost 1 base. Germline CDR1 is KGHSH and CDR2 is LQKENI. The CDR3 is CASSPRGQTNTEAFF. The CDR3 nucleotides are TGTGCCAGCTCACCTAGGGGACAGACGAACACTGAAGCTTTCTTT.

V gene TRBV19 combines with J gene TRBJ1-1, with D unclear. V lost 6 bases, J lost 2 bases, and 16 bases lay in between. The germline CDR1 and CDR2 sequences are LNHDA and SQIVND (reference sequence). This CDR3 spans 15 amino acids. CDR3 protein: CASRERMGRNTEAFF. CDR3 sequence (DNA): TGTGCCAGTAGGGAACGGATGGGGAGAAACACTGAAGCTTTCTTT.

The chain links TRBV29-1 to TRBJ2-1; D unclear. Germline V gene sequence: CDR1 SQVTM, CDR2 ANQGSEA. This CDR3 spans 12 amino acids. V dropped 5 bases and J dropped 5 bases, with 10 bases sitting between them. CDR3 coding DNA: TGCAGCGTTTTCGGTTCCCACAATGAGCAGTTCTTC. This gives the protein CSVFGSHNEQFF.

Here the CDR3 reads CASSFLGGEETQYF. For the CDR3, the DNA is TGTGCCAGCAGCTTCCTGGGAGGTGAAGAGACCCAGTACTTC. This chain connects TRBV7-9 to TRBJ2-5; maybe TRBD2 (6 bases). Trimming shortened V by 3 bases and J by 3 bases, and 11 bases separated the two germline ends. The CDR3 length is 14 residues. Germline lookup yields CDR1 SEHNR and CDR2 FQNEAQ (reference sequence).

The chain links TRBV7-2 to TRBJ1-4, with D possibly TRBD1 on 5 matching bases. CDR3 length: 19 amino acids. Trimming cost V 0 bases and J 0 bases, with 17 bases left between them. Germline CDR1 is SGHTA and CDR2 is FQGNSA. CDR3 sequence: CASSLAQGLAVATNEKLFF. In DNA form, the CDR3 reads TGTGCCAGCAGCTTAGCCCAGGGACTAGCCGTAGCAACTAATGAAAAACTGTTTTTT.